Sequencing of this T cell receptor beta chain was carried out in a study of immune heterogeneity within non-small cell lung tumors. TCR beta CDR3 amplification used multiplex PCR with 32 V and 13 J primers. TCRdb reprocessed the multiplex PCR reads with MiXCR, giving one entry per CDR3 protein. The data contain around 21,000 distinct CDR3 sequences, around 30% of them singletons. V was clipped by 5 bases and J by 15 bases; unmatched bases: 16. This CDR3 comprises 15 residues. CDR1 is MNHEY and CDR2 is SMNVEV in the germline V gene (reference sequence). This clonotype was detected many times. Bulk tumor genomic DNA, 450 to 600 ng per sample, was the template. Taken during surgery, several biopsies per primary tumor were spaced as far apart as possible within the tumor mass. The study enrolled patients with untreated, newly diagnosed non-small cell lung cancer who underwent curative surgery.

Sequenced: lung tumor tissue. This TCR came from a man aged 40-49 years with non-small cell lung cancer. The chain employs TRBV27 and TRBJ1-6; TRBD1 agrees at 7 bases. The CDR3 DNA reads as TGTGCCAGCAGTCCTTTGGGGATGGAGGGGGCGCGCCTCCACTTT. Protein product: CASSPLGMEGARLHF.